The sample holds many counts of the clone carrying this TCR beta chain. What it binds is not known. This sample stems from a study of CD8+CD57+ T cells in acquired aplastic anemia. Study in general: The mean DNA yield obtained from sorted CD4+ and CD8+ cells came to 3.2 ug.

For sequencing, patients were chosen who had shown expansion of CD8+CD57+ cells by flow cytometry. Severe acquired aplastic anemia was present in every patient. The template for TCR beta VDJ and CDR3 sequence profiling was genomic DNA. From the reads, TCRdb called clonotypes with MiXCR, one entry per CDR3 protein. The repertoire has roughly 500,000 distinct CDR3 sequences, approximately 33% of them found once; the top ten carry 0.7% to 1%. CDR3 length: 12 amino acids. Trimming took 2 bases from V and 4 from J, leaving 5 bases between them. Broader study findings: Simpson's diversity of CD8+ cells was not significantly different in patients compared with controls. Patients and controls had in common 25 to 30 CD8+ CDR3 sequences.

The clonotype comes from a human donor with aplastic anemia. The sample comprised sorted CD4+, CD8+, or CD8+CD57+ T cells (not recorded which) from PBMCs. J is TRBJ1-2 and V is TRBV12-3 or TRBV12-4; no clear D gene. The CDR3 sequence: CASSLPGYGYTF. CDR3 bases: TGTGCCAGCAGTTTACCCGGCTATGGCTACACCTTC.